This TCR beta chain was observed in a study of early T cells in non-severe SARS-CoV-2 infection. Study details: Chains from this unsorted whole-blood bulk RNA could not be paired.

Attachment of unique molecular identifiers to individual cDNA molecules was performed. TCRdb reanalysed the 5' RACE reads using MiXCR and keeps one entry per CDR3 protein. This sample has about 50,000 distinct CDR3 sequences; approximately 8.4% occur once, and the top ten carry 4% to 5%. Whole-study findings and limits: Matching against VDJdb likely underestimated virus-specific expansions, favoring anti-spike CD8.

Trimming at V came to 5 bases and at J to 5 bases, leaving 11 bases not matched to a gene. CDR3 length equals 15 residues. Germline loops: CDR1 SNHLY, CDR2 FYNNEI. This clonotype was seen a few times. The antigen is undetermined. This clonotype was obtained from an adult who was a healthcare worker with PCR-confirmed SARS-CoV-2 infection or an uninfected control (not recorded which). Sample: whole blood. The V gene is TRBV2, the J gene TRBJ1-1; TRBD1 agrees at 7 bases. CDR3 bases: TGTGCCAGCAGTCGGGAGACAGGGATGGGGACTGAAGCTTTCTTT. This gives the protein CASSRETGMGTEAFF.